The 10 T cell receptor beta chains reported below all come from one sample, sequenced in a study of shared clonotypes between healthy human individuals. Measured with immunoSEQ multiplex PCR; TCRdb has only the in-frame clones, and not every one. The sample gives roughly 2,500,000 clones, 90% to 95% of which show up once; more than 0.35% is in the top ten. Sequenced: naive CD4+ T cells from PBMCs. The sample's subset: CD45RA+ positively selected. These receptor sequences come from a man aged 18 to 35 in good health. Some clones in this sample may be carry-over from other donors' samples.

This chain uses TRBV28 with TRBJ1-2; D ambiguous. Trimming shortened V by 2 bases and J by 4 bases, and 20 bases separated the two germline ends. Per germline, CDR1 MDHEN and CDR2 SYDVKM. The CDR3 length is 17 residues. In DNA form, the CDR3 reads TGTGCCAGCAGTTTACCGGCAGGCGGACCTGAGGGCTATGGCTACACCTTC. Translated: CASSLPAGGPEGYGYTF.

V gene TRBV5-1 combines with J gene TRBJ2-7, with 9 bases fitting TRBD1. After removal of 4 bases from V and 3 bases from J, the junction contained 5 bases not matched to a gene. Germline values: CDR1 SGHRS, CDR2 YFSETQ. The CDR3 has 14 residues. The CDR3 spells CASSGTGNIYEQYF. The CDR3, as DNA: TGCGCCAGCAGCGGGACAGGGAATATCTACGAGCAGTACTTC.

The chain recombines TRBV28 with TRBJ1-3, with D hard to call. In germline, CDR1 is MDHEN, CDR2 SYDVKM. Trimming cost V 3 bases and J 0 bases, with 18 bases left between them. The CDR3 totals 18 residues. The CDR3, as DNA: TGTGCCAGCAGTTTCTCCGGGTTTGCACCAGACTCTGGAAACACCATATATTTT. It yields the protein CASSFSGFAPDSGNTIYF. Using reference TRBV28 and TRBJ1-3 for the parts outside the CDR3, the full variable domain is DVKVTQSSRYLVKRTGEKVFLECVQDMDHENMFWYRQDPGLGLRLIYFSYDVKMKEKGDIPEGYSVSREKKERFSLILESASTNQTSMYLCASSFSGFAPDSGNTIYFGEGSWLTVV.

The chain has TRBV15 and TRBJ2-7, with D hard to call. Trimming took 2 bases from V and 5 from J, leaving 19 bases between them. Germline V gene lookup returns CDR1 LNHNV and CDR2 YYDKDF (reference sequence). The CDR3 is made up of 16 amino acids. CDR3 DNA: TGTGCCACCAGCAGACAACCCAATACACTTTGGGACGAGCAGTACTTC. The encoded protein is CATSRQPNTLWDEQYF.

In this sample, this clone turned up once. This sequence joins TRBV11-3 and TRBJ2-5; TRBD2 is a possible D gene (6 bases). With 4 bases removed from V and 1 base from J, the gap between germline ends came to 13 bases. This CDR3 is built from 15 residues. Germline V gene lookup returns CDR1 SGHNT and CDR2 YENEEA. The CDR3 DNA reads TGTGCCAGCAGCTGGGGAAGTAGCGGCCAAGAGACCCAGTACTTC. Protein: CASSWGSSGQETQYF.

The J gene is TRBJ2-3, the V gene TRBV6-1; D unclear. CDR1 MNHNS and CDR2 SASEGT come from the germline V gene. The V gene lost 1 base and the J gene lost 2 bases, with 1 base spanning the gap. This CDR3 is built from 12 residues. The CDR3 DNA reads TGTGCCAGCAGTGAAGACACAGATACGCAGTATTTT. It encodes CASSEDTDTQYF.

In regard to this clone: This specimen includes other DNA sequences encoding the same CDR3. CDR3 protein: CASSLGGYEQYF. The CDR3 DNA sequence: TGCGCCAGCAGCTTAGGAGGGTACGAGCAGTACTTC. The V and J genes are TRBV5-1 and TRBJ2-7, with D perhaps TRBD2 (6 bases). V lost 2 bases and J lost 4, with 7 bases in between. CDR1 and CDR2 from the germline V gene are SGHRS and YFSETQ. The CDR3 spans 12 residues.

This chain connects TRBV5-1 to TRBJ2-7; 9 bases are a match to TRBD1. This CDR3 comprises 15 residues. V lost 4 bases and J lost 3; bases outside the gene matches: 8. Germline V gene lookup returns CDR1 SGHRS and CDR2 YFSETQ. The CDR3 nucleotides read TGCGCCAGCAGCCTGACCGGACAGGGGCACTACGAGCAGTACTTC. Encoded protein: CASSLTGQGHYEQYF.

Concerning this clone: The same CDR3 also results from other DNA sequences found in this sample. This chain uses TRBV5-1 with TRBJ1-2; D call uncertain. Germline lookup yields CDR1 SGHRS and CDR2 YFSETQ. The CDR3 contains 15 residues. V was shortened by 1 base and J by 0 bases, with 10 bases between the two germline ends. CDR3 DNA: TGCGCCAGCAGCTTGACAGATCCCGCTAACTATGGCTACACCTTC. Translated, it gives CASSLTDPANYGYTF.

As to this clone: In the same sample, other DNA sequences code for this CDR3. The rearrangement joins TRBV5-4 to TRBJ2-7, with D perhaps TRBD1 (6 bases). Germline loops: CDR1 SGHNT, CDR2 YYREEE (reference sequence). The CDR3 runs to 15 residues. Deletions cut 2 bases from V and 2 bases from J, with 14 bases between. CDR3 amino acids: CASSLATGNPYEQYF. Here the CDR3 DNA reads TGTGCCAGCAGCTTAGCGACAGGAAACCCCTACGAGCAGTACTTC.